This T cell receptor (beta chain) was identified in a study of technical replicates of blood from a handful of donors. CDR1 SGHRS and CDR2 YFSETQ come from the germline V gene. The CDR3 has 17 amino acids. Germline trimming cut 0 bases from V and 3 bases from J; bases unmatched to any gene: 8. The table came from immunoSEQ multiplex PCR; TCRdb's copy has only in-frame clones and leaves some out. The sample holds 87,000 or so clones, around 95% seen once. The V gene is TRBV5-1, the J gene TRBJ2-5; 10 bases are a match to TRBD2. This clonotype was obtained from a human donor in good health. Material for sequencing was T cells isolated from PBMCs. CDR3 sequence: CASSLGLAGGKEETQYF. Here the CDR3 DNA reads TGCGCCAGCAGCTTGGGGTTAGCGGGAGGCAAGGAAGAGACCCAGTACTTC.